The 22 T cell receptor beta chains below all came from one sample that was sequenced in a study of beta chain features in type 1 diabetes. What was sequenced were expressed TCRB transcripts, since all of the isolated RNA had been reverse transcribed. Generated by immunoSEQ multiplex PCR, the TCRdb table keeps only in-frame clones and is missing some. The profile covers about 400,000 clones, with roughly 12% appearing a single time and more than 0.015% taken by the ten largest. Specimen: naive CD4+ T cells from blood. Receptor source: a man between 18 and 35 years old in good health.

This clone turned up a few times. The chain uses TRBV6-5 and TRBJ1-4; D gene uncertain. V lost 4 bases, J lost 6 bases, and 12 bases lay in between. The CDR3 consists of 14 residues. From germline, CDR1 is MNHEY and CDR2 SVGAGI. The DNA for the CDR3 is TGTGCCAGCAGTTCCATGGGCCCGTATGAAAAACTGTTTTTT. It yields the protein CASSSMGPYEKLFF.

As concerns this clone: At the DNA level, this CDR3 is encoded by other sequences in the same sample as well. This chain links TRBV9 with TRBJ2-2; 7 nucleotides match TRBD2. V shed 0 bases and J 5 bases; nucleotides not matched to a gene: 1. The CDR3 loop spans 14 amino acids. Germline lookup yields CDR1 SGDLS and CDR2 YYNGEE. CDR3 sequence reads: CASSVAGGTGELFF. The CDR3 DNA is TGTGCCAGCAGCGTAGCGGGGGGAACCGGGGAGCTGTTTTTT.

The chain joins TRBV28 to TRBJ1-2; 7 bases align to TRBD1. Looked up from germline, CDR1 is MDHEN and CDR2 is SYDVKM. CDR3 size: 14 residues. The ends lost 6 bases at V and 5 bases at J; junction bases unmatched: 9. In DNA form, the CDR3 reads TGTGCCAGCAGACAGGGTGGGACAGCATATGGCTACACCTTC. Translation gives CASRQGGTAYGYTF.

The chain recombines TRBV6-5 with TRBJ2-3; 7 nucleotides line up with TRBD2. With V trimmed by 0 bases and J by 5 bases, 5 bases remained unmatched. Germline V gene sequence: CDR1 MNHEY, CDR2 SVGAGI. There are 15 residues in the CDR3. The CDR3 nucleotides read TGTGCCAGCAGTTACTCGTGGCTAGCGGTAGATACGCAGTATTTT. Amino acids: CASSYSWLAVDTQYF.

The V and J genes are TRBV19 and TRBJ2-5; TRBD1 matches 9 bases. Per the germline V gene, CDR1 is LNHDA and CDR2 is SQIVND (reference sequence). The CDR3 is 14 residues long. V was clipped by 3 bases and J by 5 bases; unmatched bases: 4. The CDR3 here is CASSITGGRETQYF. The DNA of the CDR3 is TGTGCCAGTAGTATCACAGGGGGCAGGGAGACCCAGTACTTC.

The rearrangement uses TRBV30 and TRBJ1-5; 8 nucleotides match TRBD1. CDR1 and CDR2 from the germline V gene are GTSNPN and SVGIG (reference sequence). This CDR3 spans 14 amino acids. V shed 4 bases, J shed 3 bases, and the junction held 5 bases outside the gene matches. CDR3 nucleotides: TGTGCCTGGACGGACAGGGTTAACAATCAGCCCCAGCATTTT. It is translated as CAWTDRVNNQPQHF.

The rearrangement uses TRBV5-1 and TRBJ2-5; 14 nucleotides align to TRBD2. Germline assignment: CDR1 SGHRS and CDR2 YFSETQ. This CDR3 spans 19 amino acids. Trimming at V came to 3 bases and at J to 2 bases, leaving 12 bases not matched to a gene. The CDR3 here is CASSWAPGLAGAVQETQYF. For the CDR3, the DNA is TGCGCCAGCAGCTGGGCCCCGGGACTAGCGGGGGCCGTACAAGAGACCCAGTACTTC.

This clone came up a few times. The chain carries TRBV28 and TRBJ2-7; D is undetermined. This CDR3 spans 13 amino acids. Per the germline V gene, CDR1 is MDHEN and CDR2 is SYDVKM. Trimming shortened V by 1 base and J by 4 bases, and 8 bases separated the two germline ends. Here the CDR3 reads CASSLFSQYEQYF. Written as DNA, the CDR3 is TGTGCCAGCAGTTTATTTTCCCAATACGAGCAGTACTTC.

The chain has TRBV5-6 and TRBJ2-1; 11 bases map to TRBD2. The junction had 8 bases not matched to a gene; V was cut back by 5 bases and J by 16 bases. The CDR3 runs 12 residues. The germline CDR1 and CDR2 sequences are SGHDT and YYEEEE. The CDR3 spells CASRRTGTSGFF. CDR3 nucleotide sequence: TGTGCCAGCAGACGAACCGGGACTAGCGGTTTCTTC.

In this sample, this clone turned up a few times. The chain carries TRBV11-1 and TRBJ2-1; TRBD2 aligns across 9 bases. This CDR3 has 15 residues. Per the germline V gene, CDR1 is SGHAT and CDR2 is FQDESV (reference sequence). V lost 5 bases to trimming and J lost 0 bases; unmatched junction nucleotides: 2. CDR3 sequence (DNA): TGTGCCAGCAGCGGACTAGCGAGCTCCTACAATGAGCAGTTCTTC. It translates to CASSGLASSYNEQFF.

The V gene is TRBV19, the J gene TRBJ2-1, with 9 bases identical to TRBD1. CDR3 length: 15 residues. Germline V gene lookup returns CDR1 LNHDA and CDR2 SQIVND (reference sequence). After removal of 11 bases from V and 3 bases from J, the junction contained 11 bases not matched to a gene. The DNA for the CDR3 is TGTGCCTCCTCAACCGGGACAGGGAACTACAATGAGCAGTTCTTC. It encodes CASSTGTGNYNEQFF.

This clone was counted only a few times. The V call is TRBV10-3, the J call TRBJ2-7, with D possibly being TRBD2 (6 bases). The V gene lost 7 bases and the J gene lost 2 bases, with 12 bases spanning the gap. CDR1 and CDR2 (germline): ENHRY, SYGVKD. The CDR3 runs to 13 residues. The CDR3 loop reads CAINRDSAYEQYF. CDR3 DNA: TGTGCCATCAACCGGGACTCCGCCTACGAGCAGTACTTC.

The V gene is TRBV9, the J gene TRBJ2-7; D perhaps matches TRBD1 (6 bases). Per the germline V gene, CDR1 is SGDLS and CDR2 is YYNGEE. Trimming pared 2 bases from V and 2 bases from J, leaving 11 bases between. This CDR3 is 14 amino acids long. CDR3 in DNA: TGTGCCAGCAGCGTCGGGACACCGCCCTACGAGCAGTACTTC. This sequence encodes CASSVGTPPYEQYF. The complete variable domain, with remaining parts taken from reference TRBV9 and TRBJ2-7, reads DSGVTQTPKHLITATGQRVTLRCSPRSGDLSVYWYQQSLDQGLQFLIQYYNGEERAKGNILERFSAQQFPDLHSELNLSSLELGDSALYFCASSVGTPPYEQYFGPGTRLTVT.

The CDR3 sequence is CASSITGTGVLFYNEQFF. As DNA, the CDR3 is TGTGCCAGTAGTATTACAGGGACAGGGGTGCTCTTCTACAATGAGCAGTTCTTC. This rearrangement joins TRBV19 to TRBJ2-1; TRBD1 aligns across 10 bases. Trimming at V came to 3 bases and at J to 3 bases, leaving 11 bases not matched to a gene. Germline lookup yields CDR1 LNHDA and CDR2 SQIVND (reference sequence). The CDR3 covers 18 residues.

The chain is built from TRBV5-1 and TRBJ1-4; maybe TRBD1 (5 bases). The V end was cut by 4 bases, the J end by 7 bases, with 17 bases between. The CDR3 has 15 amino acids. Germline loops: CDR1 SGHRS, CDR2 YFSETQ. CDR3 protein: CASSPLGGTGEKLFF. CDR3 bases: TGCGCCAGCAGCCCGCTGGGGGGTACGGGTGAAAAACTGTTTTTT.

V and J are TRBV15 and TRBJ1-4; TRBD1 agrees at 7 bases. With 5 bases clipped from V and 6 bases from J, the junction kept 3 bases outside the gene matches. The CDR3 has 13 residues. Germline-derived CDR1 and CDR2 are LNHNV and YYDKDF (reference sequence). CDR3 DNA sequence: TGTGCCACCAGCGGGGGACAGTATGAAAAACTGTTTTTT. It is translated as CATSGGQYEKLFF.

A few counts support this clone. The chain recombines TRBV10-3 with TRBJ1-4; 7 bases are shared with TRBD1. CDR1 is ENHRY, CDR2 SYGVKD, per germline. CDR3 size: 15 residues. J lost 8 bases, V lost 6 bases, and 12 bases had no gene match. The CDR3 is CAISPDRERGEKLFF. The CDR3 nucleotides are TGTGCCATCAGCCCAGACAGGGAAAGAGGAGAAAAACTGTTTTTT.

This chain joins TRBV18 and TRBJ2-6; the D gene is possibly TRBD1 (6 bases). The CDR3 runs 16 residues. Trimming left V 3 bases short and J 4 bases short, with 13 bases between. The germline CDR1 and CDR2 sequences are KGHSH and LQKENI. In DNA, the CDR3 is TGTGCCAGCTCACCGGGACACCAGGGGGGGGCCAACGTCCTGACTTTC. Translated: CASSPGHQGGANVLTF.

This clone came up a few times. V gene TRBV7-6 combines with J gene TRBJ2-7; 12 bases align to TRBD2. The V segment lost 4 bases and the J segment 4 bases; nucleotides outside the gene matches: 2. The CDR3 has 14 amino acids. Germline CDR1 SGHVS, CDR2 FNYEAQ. In DNA, the CDR3 is TGTGCCAGCAGCTCCGGACTAGCGGGATACGAGCAGTACTTC. This sequence encodes CASSSGLAGYEQYF.

This chain joins TRBV4-1 and TRBJ2-1, with a possible D match to TRBD1 (6 bases). Trimming took off 3 bases at V and 9 bases at J, with 12 bases between the two ends. The CDR3 runs to 13 residues. Germline CDR1 is MGHRA and CDR2 is YSYEKL. The CDR3, as DNA: TGCGCCAGCAGCCATCACGGGACACCTGAGCAGTTCTTC. It translates to CASSHHGTPEQFF.

CDR3 loop: CASSRYRDSSYEQYF. CDR3 DNA: TGCGCCAGCAGCCGATACCGGGACAGCTCCTACGAGCAGTACTTC. V is TRBV4-3 and J is TRBJ2-7; 7 bases line up with TRBD1. With 4 bases clipped from V and 0 bases from J, the junction kept 6 bases outside the gene matches. The germline V gene encodes CDR1 LGHNA and CDR2 YSLEER. This CDR3 is 15 amino acids long.

The chain carries TRBV18 and TRBJ2-1; D is perhaps TRBD2 (6 bases). Germline CDR1 KGHSH, CDR2 LQKENI. Trimming removed 6 bases from V and 6 bases from J, with 21 bases in between. The CDR3 has 16 residues. The DNA for the CDR3 is TGTGCCAGCTCCGTGGGTTTTAACAGCGGGTCCAATGAGCAGTTCTTC. Its protein is CASSVGFNSGSNEQFF.